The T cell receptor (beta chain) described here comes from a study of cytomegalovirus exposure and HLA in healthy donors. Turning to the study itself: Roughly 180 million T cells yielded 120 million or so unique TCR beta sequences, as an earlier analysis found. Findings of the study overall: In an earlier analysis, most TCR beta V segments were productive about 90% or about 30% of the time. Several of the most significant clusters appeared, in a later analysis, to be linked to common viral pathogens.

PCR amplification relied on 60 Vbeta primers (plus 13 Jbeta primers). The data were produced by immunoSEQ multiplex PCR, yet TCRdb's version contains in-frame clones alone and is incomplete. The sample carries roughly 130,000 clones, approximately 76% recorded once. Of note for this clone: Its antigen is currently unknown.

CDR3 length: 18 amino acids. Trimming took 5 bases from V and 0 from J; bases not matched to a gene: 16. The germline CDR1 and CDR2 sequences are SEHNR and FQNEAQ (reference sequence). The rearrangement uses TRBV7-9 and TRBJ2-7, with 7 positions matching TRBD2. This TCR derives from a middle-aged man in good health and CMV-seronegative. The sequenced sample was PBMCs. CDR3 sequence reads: CASSPRGPAGSISYEQYF. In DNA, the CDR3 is TGTGCCAGCAGCCCCCGAGGTCCAGCGGGGAGTATCTCCTACGAGCAGTACTTC.